This is a list of T cell receptor beta chains from one sample in a study of cytomegalovirus exposure and HLA in healthy donors. The method was immunoSEQ multiplex PCR; TCRdb's version includes in-frame clones alone and lacks a portion of them. This table holds approximately 93,000 clones, about four fifths found once. What was sequenced was PBMCs. The receptors were sampled from a woman between 35 and 50 years old in good health and CMV-seronegative. Each CDR3 is given with its conserved first and last residue. Where a row states a size, it is once, few, many or the class of an expanded clone; other rows omit it.

TRBJ2-1,.,TRBV5-8,CASSLTGVNEQFF
TRBJ2-2,.,TRBV7-9,CASSLAGAGELFF
TRBJ2-7,once,TRBV28,CASSVGTPYEQYF
TRBJ1-1,few,TRBV6-5,CASSYLTTTEAFF
TRBJ1-2,.,TRBV6-6,CASSYSKVRANYGYTF
TRBJ2-3,.,TRBV30,CAWSRRQGPKADTQYF
TRBJ2-1,.,TRBV5-1,CASSVPTAYNEQFF
TRBJ2-7,.,TRBV6-6,CASSFPAGYEQYF
TRBJ2-7,.,TRBV18,CASSTSMALEQYF
TRBJ2-3,few,TRBV30,CAWSAGLEVSTQYF
TRBJ2-1,.,TRBV20-1,CSATSVYEQFF
TRBJ1-2,.,TRBV29-1,CSVYLDISLGRGYTF
TRBJ1-1,few,TRBV7-3,CASSRGRGNTEAFF
TRBJ2-5,.,TRBV7-2,CASSARDSRTSKTQYF
TRBJ1-2,.,TRBV6-5,CASSYSEGFGYTF
TRBJ2-3,.,TRBV29-1,CSVESGTDTQYF
TRBJ2-7,.,TRBV10-1,CANNSVPTGGKYEQYF
TRBJ2-1,.,TRBV6-5,CASSMDYYNEQFF
TRBJ2-1,.,TRBV7-6,CASSLTGSISYNEQFF
TRBJ2-7,.,TRBV7-2,CASSSRAGNYEQYF
TRBJ1-1,.,TRBV27,CASSFLMGQGTEAFF
TRBJ1-6,.,TRBV11-2,CASSFLTGGWLNSPLHF
TRBJ1-5,.,TRBV28,CASSSGQAGNSNQPQHF
TRBJ2-7,.,TRBV7-8,CASSLTGAELYEQYF
TRBJ1-3,.,TRBV9,CASSPRLGGAYSGNTIYF
TRBJ1-6,.,TRBV7-2,CASSSGTDYNSPLHF
TRBJ1-1,.,TRBV7-9,CASSSHPKQGSEAFF
TRBJ2-1,.,TRBV27,CASSFRGSYNEQFF
TRBJ1-2,.,TRBV18,CASSPFLPDSNLPGYTF
TRBJ2-7,.,TRBV30,CAWTRKRGQESCEQYF
TRBJ2-1,.,TRBV7-2,CASSTGTGNNEQFF